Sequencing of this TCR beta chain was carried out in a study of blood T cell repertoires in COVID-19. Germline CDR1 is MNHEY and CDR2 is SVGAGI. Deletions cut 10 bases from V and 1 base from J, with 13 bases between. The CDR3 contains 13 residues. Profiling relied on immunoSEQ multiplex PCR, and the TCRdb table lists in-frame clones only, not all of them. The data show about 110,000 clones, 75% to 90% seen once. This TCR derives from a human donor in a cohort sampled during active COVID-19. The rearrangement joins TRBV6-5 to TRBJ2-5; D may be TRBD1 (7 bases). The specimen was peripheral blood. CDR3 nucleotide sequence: TGTGCCACCTCAGGGGGGATCCAAGAGACCCAGTACTTC. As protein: CATSGGIQETQYF.